This T cell receptor (beta chain) was sequenced in a study of blood T cell repertoires in COVID-19. Study as a whole: The samples span acute and convalescent COVID-19 from the United States, Italy and Spain.

In the authors' methods: Scientists estimated how many nucleated cells there were by amplifying reference gene primers. Assay used: immunoSEQ multiplex PCR; TCRdb lists only in-frame clones, some missing. V and J calls and clone size are given by that table; D and trimming were obtained from the DNA. The table includes 350,000 to 450,000 clones, around nine tenths detected once. In terms of age and location, participants ranged from roughly 18 to 89 years and lived in approximately 24 US areas. Participant reports of clinical history set cohort assignment. The CDR3 runs 14 residues. Germline CDR1 LGHDT, CDR2 YNNKEL (reference sequence). V gave up 4 bases and J gave up 5 bases; unmatched junction bases: 7.

This TCR was sampled from a woman between 25 and 40 years old who had recovered from COVID-19. Sequencing was carried out using PBMCs or T cells enriched from blood (not recorded which). The chain joins TRBV3-1 (or the pseudogene TRBV3-2) to TRBJ1-2; TRBD1 aligns across 7 bases. CDR3 DNA sequence: TGTGCCAGCAGCCGACAGGACAGGTTATATGGCTACACCTTC. It codes for CASSRQDRLYGYTF.